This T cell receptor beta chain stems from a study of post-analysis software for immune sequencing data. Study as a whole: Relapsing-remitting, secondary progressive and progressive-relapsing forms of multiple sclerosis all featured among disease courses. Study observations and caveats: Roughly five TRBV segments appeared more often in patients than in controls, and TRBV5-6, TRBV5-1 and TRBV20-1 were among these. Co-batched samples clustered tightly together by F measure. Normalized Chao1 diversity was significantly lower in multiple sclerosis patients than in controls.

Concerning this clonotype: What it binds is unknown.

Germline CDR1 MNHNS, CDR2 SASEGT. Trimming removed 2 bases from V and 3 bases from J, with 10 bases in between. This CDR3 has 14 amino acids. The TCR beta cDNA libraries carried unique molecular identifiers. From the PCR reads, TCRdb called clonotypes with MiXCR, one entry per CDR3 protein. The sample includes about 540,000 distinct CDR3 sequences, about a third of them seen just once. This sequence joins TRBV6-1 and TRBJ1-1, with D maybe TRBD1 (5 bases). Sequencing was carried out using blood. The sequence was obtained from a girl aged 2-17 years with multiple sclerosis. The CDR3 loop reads CASSEWGRDTEAFF. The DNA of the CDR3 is TGTGCCAGCAGTGAATGGGGACGGGACACTGAAGCTTTCTTT.